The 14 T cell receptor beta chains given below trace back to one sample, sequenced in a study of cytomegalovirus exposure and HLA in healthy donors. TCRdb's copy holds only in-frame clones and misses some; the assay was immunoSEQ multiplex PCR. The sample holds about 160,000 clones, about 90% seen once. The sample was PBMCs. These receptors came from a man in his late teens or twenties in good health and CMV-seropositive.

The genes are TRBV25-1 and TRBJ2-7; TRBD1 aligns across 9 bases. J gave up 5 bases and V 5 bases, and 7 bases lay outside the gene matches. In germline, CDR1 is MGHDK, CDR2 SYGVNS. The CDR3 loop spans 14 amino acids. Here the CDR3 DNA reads TGTGCCAGCAGTTTGGGACAGGGCGGCCACGAGCAGTACTTC. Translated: CASSLGQGGHEQYF.

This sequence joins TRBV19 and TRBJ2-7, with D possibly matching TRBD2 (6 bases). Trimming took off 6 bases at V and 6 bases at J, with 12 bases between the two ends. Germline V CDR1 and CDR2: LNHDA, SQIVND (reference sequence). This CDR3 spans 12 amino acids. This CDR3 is CASRGLIGEQYF. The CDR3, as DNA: TGTGCCAGTAGGGGACTTATAGGCGAGCAGTACTTC.

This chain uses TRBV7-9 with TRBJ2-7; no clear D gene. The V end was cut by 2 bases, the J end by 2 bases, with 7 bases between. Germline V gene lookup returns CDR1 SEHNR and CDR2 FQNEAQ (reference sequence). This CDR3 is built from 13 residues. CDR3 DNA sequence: TGTGCCAGCAGCTTATCAGGTCCCTACGAGCAGTACTTC. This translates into CASSLSGPYEQYF.

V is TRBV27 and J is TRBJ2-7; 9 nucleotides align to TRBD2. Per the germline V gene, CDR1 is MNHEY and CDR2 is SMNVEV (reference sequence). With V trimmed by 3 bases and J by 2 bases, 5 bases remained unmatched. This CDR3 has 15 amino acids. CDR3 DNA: TGTGCCAGCAGTTTGAGGCGGGAGGGCCCCTACGAGCAGTACTTC. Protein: CASSLRREGPYEQYF.

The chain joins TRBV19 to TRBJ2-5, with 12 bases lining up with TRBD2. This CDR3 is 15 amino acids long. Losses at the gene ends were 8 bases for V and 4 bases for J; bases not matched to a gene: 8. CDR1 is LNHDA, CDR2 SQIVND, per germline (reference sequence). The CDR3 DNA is TGTGCCAGTTCCCGGACTAGCGGGACGTTAGAGACCCAGTACTTC. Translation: CASSRTSGTLETQYF.

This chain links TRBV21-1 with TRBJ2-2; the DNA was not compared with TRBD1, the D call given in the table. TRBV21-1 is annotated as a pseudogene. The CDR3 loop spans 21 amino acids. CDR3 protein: CASSKLVDFLFHTGGPGELFF. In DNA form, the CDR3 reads TGTGCCAGCAGCAAACTGGTCGATTTTTTGTTCCATACAGGGGGCCCCGGGGAGCTGTTTTTT.

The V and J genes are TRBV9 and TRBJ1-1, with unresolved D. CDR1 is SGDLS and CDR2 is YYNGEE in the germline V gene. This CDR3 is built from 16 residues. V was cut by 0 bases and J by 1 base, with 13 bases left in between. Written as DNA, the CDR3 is TGTGCCAGCAGCGTAGGCTTACCGGTTCCGAACACTGAAGCTTTCTTT. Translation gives CASSVGLPVPNTEAFF.

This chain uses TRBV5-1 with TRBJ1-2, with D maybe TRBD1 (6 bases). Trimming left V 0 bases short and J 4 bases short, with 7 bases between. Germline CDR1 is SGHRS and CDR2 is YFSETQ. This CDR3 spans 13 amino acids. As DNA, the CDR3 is TGCGCCAGCAGCTTGGAAGGGGGCTATGGCTACACCTTC. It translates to CASSLEGGYGYTF.

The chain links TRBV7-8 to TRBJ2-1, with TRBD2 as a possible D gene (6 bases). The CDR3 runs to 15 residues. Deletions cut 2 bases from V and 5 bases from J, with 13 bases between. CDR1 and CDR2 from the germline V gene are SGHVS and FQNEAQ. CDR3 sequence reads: CASSLFGSGHNEQFF. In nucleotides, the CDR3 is TGTGCCAGCAGCTTATTTGGTAGCGGCCACAATGAGCAGTTCTTC.

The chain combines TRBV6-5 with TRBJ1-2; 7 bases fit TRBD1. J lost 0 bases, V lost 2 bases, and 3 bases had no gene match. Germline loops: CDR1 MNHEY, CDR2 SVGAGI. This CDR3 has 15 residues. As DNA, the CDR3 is TGTGCCAGCAGTTACCAGACAGGGTCTAACTATGGCTACACCTTC. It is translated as CASSYQTGSNYGYTF.

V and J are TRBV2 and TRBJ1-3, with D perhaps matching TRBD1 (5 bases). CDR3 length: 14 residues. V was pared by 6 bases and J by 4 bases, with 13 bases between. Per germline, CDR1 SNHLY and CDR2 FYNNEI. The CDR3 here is CASRGVPTGNTIYF. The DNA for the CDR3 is TGTGCCAGCAGAGGGGTCCCGACGGGAAACACCATATATTTT.

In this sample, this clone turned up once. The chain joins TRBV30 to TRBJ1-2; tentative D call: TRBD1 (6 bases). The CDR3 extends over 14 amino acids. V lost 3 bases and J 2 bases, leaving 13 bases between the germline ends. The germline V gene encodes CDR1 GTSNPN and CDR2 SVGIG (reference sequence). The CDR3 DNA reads TGTGCCTGGAGCCCGGGGGGCGCGAACTATGGCTACACCTTC. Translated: CAWSPGGANYGYTF.

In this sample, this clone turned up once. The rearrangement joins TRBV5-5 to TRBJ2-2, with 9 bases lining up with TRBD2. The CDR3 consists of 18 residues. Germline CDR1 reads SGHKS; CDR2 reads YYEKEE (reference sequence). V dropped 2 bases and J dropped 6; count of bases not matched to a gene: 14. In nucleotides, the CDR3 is TGTGCCAGCAGCTTATCCAGAGGCGGGGGCGGGAGGGCCGGGGAGCTGTTTTTT. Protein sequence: CASSLSRGGGGRAGELFF.

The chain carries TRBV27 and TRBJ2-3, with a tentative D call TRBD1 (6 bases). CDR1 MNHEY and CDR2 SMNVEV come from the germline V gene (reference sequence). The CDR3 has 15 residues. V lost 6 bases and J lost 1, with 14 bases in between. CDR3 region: CASRPAGAGTDTQYF. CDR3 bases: TGTGCCAGCAGGCCGGCAGGGGCGGGCACAGATACGCAGTATTTT.